This T cell receptor (beta chain) stems from a study of T cell changes during pregnancy in multiple sclerosis. The CDR3 sequence is 15 residues long. The germline gives CDR1 MNHEY, CDR2 SVGAGI. V was pared by 5 bases and J by 4 bases, with 15 bases between. Only in-frame clones appear in the TCRdb table, and some are missing; sequencing was by immunoSEQ multiplex PCR. This sample has under 65,000 clones, with around 93% found just once. Sequencing used CD8+ T cells from peripheral blood mononuclear cells, obtained in the second trimester of pregnancy. This chain joins TRBV6-5 and TRBJ2-1; weak D call: TRBD1 (6 bases). The sequence derives from a female donor with multiple sclerosis, enrolled in a pregnancy study. The CDR3 region is CASSGGGGLYNEQFF. The CDR3 region has the DNA TGTGCCAGCAGTGGGGGCGGCGGGCTATACAATGAGCAGTTCTTC.